This is a list of T cell receptor beta chains from one sample in a study of cytomegalovirus exposure and HLA in healthy donors. The data were produced by immunoSEQ multiplex PCR, yet TCRdb's version contains in-frame clones alone and is incomplete. Here the sample spans 150,000 to 170,000 clones, approximately 74% being singletons. The sample was PBMCs. The receptors were gathered from a man younger than 35 in good health and CMV-seronegative. Each CDR3 is given with its conserved first and last residue. Each record gives: clone size, J gene, D gene, V gene, CDR3 length, CDR3 DNA, CDR3 protein. D genes are given only for firm matches. Rows give clone size only sometimes, using once, few, many, or a class for an expanded clone.

NA | TRBJ2-2 | NA | TRBV5-1 | 16 | TGCGCCAGCAGCTTGTTCTTCGGGGGGAACACCGGGGAGCTGTTTTTT | CASSLFFGGNTGELFF
few | TRBJ2-2 | TRBD2 | TRBV11-3 | 17 | TGTGCCAGCAGCTTAGAAGCGGGGGGGCTGTACACCGGGGAGCTGTTTTTT | CASSLEAGGLYTGELFF
NA | TRBJ1-1 | NA | TRBV15 | 13 | TGTGCCACCAGCATTGGGGGGATCACTGAAGCTTTCTTT | CATSIGGITEAFF
NA | TRBJ2-3 | NA | TRBV28 | 16 | TGTGCCAGCAGTTTCCACTTTACGCGGAGCCCAGATACGCAGTATTTT | CASSFHFTRSPDTQYF
NA | TRBJ2-2 | TRBD2 | TRBV7-2 | 17 | TGTGCCAGCAGTCAGACTAGCGGGGGGGCCAGCACCGGGGAGCTGTTTTTT | CASSQTSGGASTGELFF
few | TRBJ2-3 | TRBD1 | TRBV5-8 | 16 | TGTGCCAGCAGCCCGACAGGGATGGGGGGCACAGATACGCAGTATTTT | CASSPTGMGGTDTQYF
once | TRBJ2-7 | NA | TRBV29-1 | 12 | TGCAGCGTTCGGGTCCCAAGATACGAGCAGTACTTC | CSVRVPRYEQYF
NA | TRBJ1-1 | NA | TRBV27 | 15 | TGTGCCAGCAGTCCCCCGCGGAGGGGCAACACTGAAGCTTTCTTT | CASSPPRRGNTEAFF
NA | TRBJ2-3 | NA | TRBV28 | 15 | TGTGCCAGCAGCCTTATTGGACAGCTCACAGATACGCAGTATTTT | CASSLIGQLTDTQYF
NA | TRBJ1-5 | NA | TRBV2 | 13 | TGTGCCAGTGAACCAACCCTCGGTCAGCCCCAGCATTTT | CASEPTLGQPQHF
NA | TRBJ2-7 | TRBD1 | TRBV5-4 | 15 | TGTGCCACCCGACAGGGGCCACTTTACTCCTACGAGCAGTACTTC | CATRQGPLYSYEQYF
NA | TRBJ2-2 | NA | TRBV27 | 15 | TGTGCCAGCAGTTTATCGGCGGGGGCCTCCGGGGAGCTGTTTTTT | CASSLSAGASGELFF
few | TRBJ1-5 | TRBD1 | TRBV5-1 | 15 | TGCGCCAGCAGCGATGGGACAGGGGTGAATCAGCCCCAGCATTTT | CASSDGTGVNQPQHF
few | TRBJ1-1 | NA | TRBV30 | 12 | TGTGCCTGGAGTACAGGGAGCACTGAAGCTTTCTTT | CAWSTGSTEAFF
NA | TRBJ1-2 | TRBD1 | TRBV11-2 | 15 | TGTGCCAGCAGCCTAGCGGGACAGGGGTTCTATGGCTACACCTTC | CASSLAGQGFYGYTF
NA | TRBJ2-7 | NA | TRBV5-1 | 15 | TGCGCCAGCAGCTTGGCCGCAGGGACAACCTACGAGCAGTACTTC | CASSLAAGTTYEQYF
NA | TRBJ2-3 | TRBD2 | TRBV7-7 | 17 | TGTGCTAGCAGCTTAGGTCCCAGCGGGGAAGGCACAGATACGCAGTATTTT | CASSLGPSGEGTDTQYF
once | TRBJ2-5 | TRBD1 | TRBV6-5 | 14 | TGTGCCAGCAGTCCGGGACAGGGTACGGAGACCCAGTACTTC | CASSPGQGTETQYF
NA | TRBJ1-5 | NA | TRBV28 | 13 | TGTGCCAGCAGTCTCGGGTGGAGGCAGCCCCAGCATTTT | CASSLGWRQPQHF
NA | TRBJ1-1 | NA | TRBV11-2 | 14 | TGTGCCAGCAGCTCGCTTAAGATGGCGGGCGAAGCTTTCTTT | CASSSLKMAGEAFF